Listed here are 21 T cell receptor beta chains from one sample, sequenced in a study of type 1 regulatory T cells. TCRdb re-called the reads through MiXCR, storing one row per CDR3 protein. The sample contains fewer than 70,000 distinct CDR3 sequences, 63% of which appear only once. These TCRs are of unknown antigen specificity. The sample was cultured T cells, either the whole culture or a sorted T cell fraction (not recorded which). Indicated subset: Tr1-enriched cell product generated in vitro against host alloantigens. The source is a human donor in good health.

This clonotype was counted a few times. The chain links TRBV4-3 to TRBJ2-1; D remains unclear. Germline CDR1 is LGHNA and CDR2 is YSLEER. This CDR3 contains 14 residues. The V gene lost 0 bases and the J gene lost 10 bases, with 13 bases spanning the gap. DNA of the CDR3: TGCGCCAGCAGCCAAGATAACCTATTCGTAGAGCAGTTCTTC. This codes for CASSQDNLFVEQFF.

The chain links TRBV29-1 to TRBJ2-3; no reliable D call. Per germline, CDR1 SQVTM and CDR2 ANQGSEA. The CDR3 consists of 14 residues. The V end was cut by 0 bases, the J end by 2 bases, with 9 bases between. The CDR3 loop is CSVEEAGFTDTQYF. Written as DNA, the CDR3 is TGCAGCGTTGAAGAGGCCGGTTTCACAGATACGCAGTATTTT.

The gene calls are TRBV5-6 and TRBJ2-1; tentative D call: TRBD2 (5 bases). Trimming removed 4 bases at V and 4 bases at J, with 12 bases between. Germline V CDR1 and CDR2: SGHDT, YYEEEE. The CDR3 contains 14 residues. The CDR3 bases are TGTGCCAGCAGCAAATCGGGCGGGTACAATGAGCAGTTCTTC. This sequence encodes CASSKSGGYNEQFF.

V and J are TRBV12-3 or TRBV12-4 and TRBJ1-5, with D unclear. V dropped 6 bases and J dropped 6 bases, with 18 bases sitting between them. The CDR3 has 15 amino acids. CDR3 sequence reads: CASRVGSAGGQPQHF. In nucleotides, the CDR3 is TGTGCCAGCAGAGTAGGGAGCGCAGGTGGTCAGCCCCAGCATTTT.

CDR3 bases: TGCGCCAGCAGCCAAATGGGTAGCGTTTACGAGCAGTACTTC. Its translation is CASSQMGSVYEQYF. The J gene is TRBJ2-7, the V gene TRBV4-1, with D maybe TRBD2 (5 bases). Trimming removed 2 bases from V and 4 bases from J, with 12 bases in between. This CDR3 has 14 amino acids. The germline CDR1 and CDR2 sequences are MGHRA and YSYEKL.

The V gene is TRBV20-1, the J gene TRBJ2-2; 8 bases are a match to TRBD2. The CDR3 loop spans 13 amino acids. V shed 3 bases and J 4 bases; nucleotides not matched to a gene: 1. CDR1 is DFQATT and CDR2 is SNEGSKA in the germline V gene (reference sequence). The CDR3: CSARLAGTGELFF. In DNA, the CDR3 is TGCAGTGCTAGGCTAGCGGGCACCGGGGAGCTGTTTTTT.

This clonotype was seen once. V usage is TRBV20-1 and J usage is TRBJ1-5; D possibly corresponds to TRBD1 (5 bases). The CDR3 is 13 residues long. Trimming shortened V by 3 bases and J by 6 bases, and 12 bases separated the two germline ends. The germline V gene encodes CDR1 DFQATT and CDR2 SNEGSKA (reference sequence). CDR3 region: CSASSGTSQPQHF. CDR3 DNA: TGCAGTGCTAGTTCCGGGACCAGTCAGCCCCAGCATTTT.

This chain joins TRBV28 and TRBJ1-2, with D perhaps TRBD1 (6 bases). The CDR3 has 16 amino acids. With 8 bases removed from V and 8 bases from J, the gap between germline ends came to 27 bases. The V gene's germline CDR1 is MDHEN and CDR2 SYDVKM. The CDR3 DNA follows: TGTGCCAGCGGACTTGATACCCCGGGGGGCGCGGAGGGCTACACCTTC. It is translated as CASGLDTPGGAEGYTF.

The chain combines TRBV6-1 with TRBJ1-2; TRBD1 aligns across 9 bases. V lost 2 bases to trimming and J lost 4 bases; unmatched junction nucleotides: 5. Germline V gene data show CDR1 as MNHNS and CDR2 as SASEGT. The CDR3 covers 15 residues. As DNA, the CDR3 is TGTGCCAGCAGTGAAAGACAGGGGGGTCCCTATGGCTACACCTTC. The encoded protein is CASSERQGGPYGYTF.

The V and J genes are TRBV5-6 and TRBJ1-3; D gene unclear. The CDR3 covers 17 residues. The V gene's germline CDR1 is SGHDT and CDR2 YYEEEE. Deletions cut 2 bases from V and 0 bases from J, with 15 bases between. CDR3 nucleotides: TGTGCCAGCAGCTTACTCAGTTATAGGAGCTCTGGAAACACCATATATTTT. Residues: CASSLLSYRSSGNTIYF.

The DNA for the CDR3 is TGTGCCACCAGTGCCCGAATTGCCCGGGAGCAGTACTTC. Residues: CATSARIAREQYF. The chain uses TRBV24-1 and TRBJ2-7; no definite D call. CDR1 KGHDR and CDR2 SFDVKD come from the germline V gene. The V end lost 5 bases, the J end lost 7 bases, and 14 bases lay between the germline ends. The CDR3 covers 13 residues.

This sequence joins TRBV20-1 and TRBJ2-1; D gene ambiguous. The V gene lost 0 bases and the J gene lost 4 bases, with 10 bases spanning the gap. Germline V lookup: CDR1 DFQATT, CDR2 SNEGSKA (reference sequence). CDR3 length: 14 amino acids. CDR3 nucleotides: TGCAGTGCTAGAGAGGGCGAGGATTACAATGAGCAGTTCTTC. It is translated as CSAREGEDYNEQFF.

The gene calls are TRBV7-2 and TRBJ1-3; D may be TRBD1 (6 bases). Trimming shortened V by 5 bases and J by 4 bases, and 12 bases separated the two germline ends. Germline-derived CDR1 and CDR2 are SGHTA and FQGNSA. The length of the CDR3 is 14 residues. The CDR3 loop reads CASSPNRAGNTIYF. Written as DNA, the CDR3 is TGTGCCAGCAGCCCGAACAGGGCCGGAAACACCATATATTTT.

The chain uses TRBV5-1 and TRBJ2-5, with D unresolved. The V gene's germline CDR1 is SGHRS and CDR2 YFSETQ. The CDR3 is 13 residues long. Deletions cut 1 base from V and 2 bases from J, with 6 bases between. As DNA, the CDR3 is TGCGCCAGCAGCTTGCTTGGACAAGAGACCCAGTACTTC. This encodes CASSLLGQETQYF.

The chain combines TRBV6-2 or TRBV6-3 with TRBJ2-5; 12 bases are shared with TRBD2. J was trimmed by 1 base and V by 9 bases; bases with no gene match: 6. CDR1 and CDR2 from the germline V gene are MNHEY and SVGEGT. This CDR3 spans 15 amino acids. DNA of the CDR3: TGTGCCAGTAGCCTACTAGCGGGAGGCCAAGAGACCCAGTACTTC. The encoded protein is CASSLLAGGQETQYF.

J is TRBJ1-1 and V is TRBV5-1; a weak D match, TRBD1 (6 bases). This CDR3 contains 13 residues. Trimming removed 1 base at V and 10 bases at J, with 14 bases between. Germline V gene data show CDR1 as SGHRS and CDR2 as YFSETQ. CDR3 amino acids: CASSLTGLSGAFF. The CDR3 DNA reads TGCGCCAGCAGCTTGACAGGGCTTAGTGGAGCTTTCTTT.

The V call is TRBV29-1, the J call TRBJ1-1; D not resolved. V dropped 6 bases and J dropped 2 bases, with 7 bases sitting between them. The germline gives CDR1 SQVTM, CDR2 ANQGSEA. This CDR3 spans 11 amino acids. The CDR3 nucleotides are TGCAGCGTCCGAATCAACACTGAAGCTTTCTTT. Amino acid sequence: CSVRINTEAFF.

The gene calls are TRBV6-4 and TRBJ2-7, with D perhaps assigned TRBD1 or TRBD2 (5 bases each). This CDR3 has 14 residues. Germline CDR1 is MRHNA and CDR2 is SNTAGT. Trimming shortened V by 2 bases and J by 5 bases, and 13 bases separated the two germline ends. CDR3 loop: CASSDRGEPHEQYF. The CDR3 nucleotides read TGTGCCAGCAGTGACAGGGGAGAGCCCCACGAGCAGTACTTC.

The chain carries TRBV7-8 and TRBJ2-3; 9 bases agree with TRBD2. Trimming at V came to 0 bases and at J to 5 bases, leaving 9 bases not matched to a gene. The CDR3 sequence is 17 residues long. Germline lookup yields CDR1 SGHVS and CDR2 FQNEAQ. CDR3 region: CASSLASSGTRRDTQYF. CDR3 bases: TGTGCCAGCAGCTTAGCGTCTAGCGGGACCCGTCGAGATACGCAGTATTTT.

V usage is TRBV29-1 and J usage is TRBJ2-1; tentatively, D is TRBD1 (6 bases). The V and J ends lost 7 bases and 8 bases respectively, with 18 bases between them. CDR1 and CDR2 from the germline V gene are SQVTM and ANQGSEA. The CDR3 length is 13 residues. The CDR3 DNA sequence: TGCAGCGCAAAGAAGTTACAGGGACATGAGCAGTTCTTC. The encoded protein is CSAKKLQGHEQFF.

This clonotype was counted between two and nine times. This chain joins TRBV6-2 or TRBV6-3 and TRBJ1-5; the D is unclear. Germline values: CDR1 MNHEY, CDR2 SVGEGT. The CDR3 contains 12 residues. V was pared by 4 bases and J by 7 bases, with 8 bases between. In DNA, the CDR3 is TGTGCCAGCAGTTCCCCCCCCCAGCCCCAGCATTTT. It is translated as CASSSPPQPQHF.